The entry below gives a single TCR beta chain sequence along with its context. Its cognate antigen is unknown. The data were obtained in a study of T cells after yellow fever vaccination. Regarding the study as a whole: After the booster, roughly 96% of CD4 and about nine tenths of CD8 primary-response clones were re-detected. It was the secondary response that reached its peak faster, day 5 versus 15, but it was weaker. Contaminants from the bulk population, in the form of abundant clonotypes, could be found in FACS-sorted repertoires.

V lost 6 bases and J lost 0, with 11 bases in between. Germline CDR1 reads SNHLY; CDR2 reads FYNNEI. The CDR3 loop spans 14 amino acids. 5'RACE template switching produced TCR cDNA carrying a universal primer site and UMIs. TCRdb reprocessed the 5' RACE reads with MiXCR, giving one entry per CDR3 protein. This table has 300,000 to 400,000 distinct CDR3 sequences, over 8.5% appearing once. This clonotype was obtained from a man aged 18 to 30 who received the YFV17D yellow fever vaccine. The sequencing used CD4+ T cells sorted from PBMCs, collected 45 days after the yellow fever booster vaccination. The J gene is TRBJ2-5, the V gene TRBV2; weak D call: TRBD1 (5 bases). CDR3 protein: CASRETEYQETQYF. CDR3 DNA sequence: TGTGCCAGCAGGGAGACAGAGTACCAAGAGACCCAGTACTTC.